Below, 16 T cell receptor beta chains from the same sample are listed, as sequenced in a study of T cells after yellow fever vaccination. TCRdb reanalysed the 5' RACE reads using MiXCR and keeps one entry per CDR3 protein. The table lists about 300,000 distinct CDR3 sequences, 8.7% of them singletons, with around 3.4% in the top ten. The starting material was CD4+ T cells sorted from PBMCs, obtained 5 days after the yellow fever booster vaccination. These receptors came from a man younger than 35 who received the YFV17D yellow fever vaccine.

This clonotype was seen a single time. The rearrangement uses TRBV20-1 and TRBJ1-5; possibly TRBD1 for D (5 bases). Germline V gene data show CDR1 as DFQATT and CDR2 as SNEGSKA (reference sequence). The length of the CDR3 is 13 residues. V gave up 0 bases and J gave up 6 bases, with 9 bases separating them. CDR3 nucleotide sequence: TGCAGTGCTAGAGAGGTGGGGGGTCAGCCCCAGCATTTT. Encoded protein: CSAREVGGQPQHF.

The DNA for the CDR3 is TGTGCCAGCAGCTTAGATCGCGGTGGAAACACCATATATTTT. This encodes CASSLDRGGNTIYF. This chain links TRBV11-2 with TRBJ1-3; D is unresolved. The V and J ends lost 0 bases and 3 bases respectively, with 6 bases between them. This CDR3 is built from 14 residues. CDR1 SGHAT and CDR2 FQNNGV come from the germline V gene.

This clonotype was counted only a few times. The V gene is TRBV7-9, the J gene TRBJ1-4; 9 bases line up with TRBD1. V shed 5 bases and J 7 bases; nucleotides not matched to a gene: 8. Germline V gene sequence: CDR1 SEHNR, CDR2 FQNEAQ (reference sequence). The CDR3 is 15 residues long. Here the CDR3 DNA reads TGTGCCAGCAGCCCCTCCCTGACAGGGGGTGAAAAACTGTTTTTT. Translating gives CASSPSLTGGEKLFF.

This clonotype has at least ten counts. The DNA of the CDR3 is TGCGCCAGCAGCCAGCAGGGGTCCACTGAAGCTTTCTTT. Residues: CASSQQGSTEAFF. J is TRBJ1-1 and V is TRBV4-3; the D gene is possibly TRBD1 (6 bases). The V gene's germline CDR1 is LGHNA and CDR2 YSLEER. With 3 bases removed from V and 4 bases from J, the gap between germline ends came to 9 bases. The CDR3 length is 13 residues.

This clonotype was seen a few times. V usage is TRBV12-3 or TRBV12-4 and J usage is TRBJ1-1; unclear D gene. CDR3 length: 13 amino acids. Trimming removed 4 bases at V and 5 bases at J, with 11 bases between. The CDR3 protein is CASSYERETEAFF. The CDR3 nucleotides read TGTGCCAGCAGTTATGAGAGGGAGACTGAAGCTTTCTTT.

In its sample, this clonotype was seen many times. The rearrangement joins TRBV5-1 to TRBJ2-3; D is undetermined. The CDR3 loop spans 16 amino acids. CDR1 SGHRS and CDR2 YFSETQ come from the germline V gene. V shed 3 bases and J shed 2 bases, with 16 bases lying between them. This CDR3 reads CASSSPTLTHTDTQYF. The DNA of the CDR3 is TGCGCCAGCAGCTCACCGACTCTTACCCACACAGATACGCAGTATTTT. Together with reference TRBV5-1 and TRBJ2-3, the CDR3 gives the full variable domain: KAGVTQTPRYLIKTRGQQVTLSCSPISGHRSVSWYQQTPGQGLQFLFEYFSETQRNKGNFPGRFSGRQFSNSRSEMNVSTLELGDSALYLCASSSPTLTHTDTQYFGPGTRLTVL.

This clonotype was seen a few times. V is TRBV20-1 and J is TRBJ2-5; tentatively, D is TRBD2 (5 bases). With 2 bases removed from V and 8 bases from J, the gap between germline ends came to 15 bases. The CDR3 covers 13 residues. Per germline, CDR1 DFQATT and CDR2 SNEGSKA (reference sequence). Here the CDR3 reads CSARTPGSQTQYF. CDR3 bases: TGCAGTGCTAGAACCCCGGGGTCTCAAACCCAGTACTTC.

Comment on this clonotype: The junction and the germline gene differ at one end; a read error may be behind it. The V gene is TRBV9, the J gene TRBJ2-6, with unresolved D. The length of the CDR3 is 15 residues. Germline assignment: CDR1 SGDLS and CDR2 YYNGEE. CDR3 loop: CASSVRSSGDNVLTF. The CDR3 DNA is TGTGCCAGCAGCGTACGTAGCTCTGGGGACAACGTCCTGACTTTC.

The chain couples TRBV2 to TRBJ1-2, with TRBD1 identical over 9 bases. From germline, CDR1 is SNHLY and CDR2 FYNNEI. The ends lost 6 bases at V and 1 base at J; junction bases unmatched: 9. The length of the CDR3 is 16 residues. The CDR3 nucleotides are TGTGCCAGCAGCGTCACAGGGGGCGCGGTTAACTATGGCTACACCTTC. It yields the protein CASSVTGGAVNYGYTF.

The sample holds many counts of this clonotype. V and J are TRBV5-1 and TRBJ2-2; 8 bases are a match to TRBD2. V dropped 4 bases and J dropped 7; count of bases not matched to a gene: 12. The V gene's germline CDR1 is SGHRS and CDR2 YFSETQ. This CDR3 comprises 16 residues. The CDR3 DNA reads as TGCGCCAGCAGCCCCACCCCCGGGGGGGCCATCGGGGAGCTGTTTTTT. Amino acids: CASSPTPGGAIGELFF.

There are many counts of this clonotype. The J gene is TRBJ1-2, the V gene TRBV4-1; weak D call: TRBD1 (6 bases). CDR1 and CDR2 (germline): MGHRA, YSYEKL. V was cut by 3 bases and J by 7 bases, with 9 bases left in between. The CDR3 is 12 amino acids. The DNA for the CDR3 is TGCGCCAGCAGCCAGGCAGGGGCTGGCTACACCTTC. Amino acids: CASSQAGAGYTF.

The chain recombines TRBV7-2 with TRBJ2-2, with a possible D match to TRBD2 (6 bases). The CDR3 is made up of 15 amino acids. V shed 2 bases and J shed 7 bases, with 14 bases lying between them. CDR1 and CDR2 from the germline V gene are SGHTA and FQGNSA. CDR3: CASSLRASDGGELFF. CDR3 nucleotides: TGTGCCAGCAGCTTACGGGCTAGCGATGGCGGGGAGCTGTTTTTT. The full variable domain, completed using reference TRBV7-2 and TRBJ2-2, is GAGVSQSPSNKVTEKGKDVELRCDPISGHTALYWYRQSLGQGLEFLIYFQGNSAPDKSGLPSDRFSAERTGGSVSTLTIQRTQQEDSAVYLCASSLRASDGGELFFGEGSRLTVL.

This clonotype was recorded many times. Germline is not matched at one junction end, which may reflect a read error. The CDR3 loop is CASSPGQGSYNEQFF. CDR3 sequence (DNA): TGTGCCAGCAGCCCGGGACAGGGCTCCTACAATGAGCAGTTCTTC. The chain uses TRBV5-1 and TRBJ2-1; TRBD1 matches 9 bases. Germline V lookup: CDR1 SGHRS, CDR2 YFSETQ. The CDR3 sequence is 15 residues long.

This clonotype came up many times. The J gene is TRBJ1-1, the V gene TRBV7-9; D perhaps matches TRBD1 (6 bases). Trimming took 4 bases from V and 0 from J, leaving 12 bases between them. Germline V gives CDR1 SEHNR, CDR2 FQNEAQ (reference sequence). The CDR3 loop spans 15 amino acids. The CDR3 region is CASSSTGSVNTEAFF. As DNA, the CDR3 is TGTGCCAGCAGCTCCACAGGGTCGGTGAACACTGAAGCTTTCTTT.

A few counts support this clonotype. V gene TRBV5-1 combines with J gene TRBJ1-2; D remains ambiguous. Per the germline V gene, CDR1 is SGHRS and CDR2 is YFSETQ. There are 13 residues in the CDR3. Trimming pared 2 bases from V and 6 bases from J, leaving 11 bases between. The CDR3 region is CASSLPLGDGYTF. As DNA, the CDR3 is TGCGCCAGCAGCTTACCCCTCGGGGATGGCTACACCTTC.

This clonotype occurred once. The chain joins TRBV20-1 to TRBJ1-1; D gene unclear. This CDR3 comprises 13 residues. V was trimmed by 4 bases and J by 0 bases, leaving 9 bases between them. CDR1 is DFQATT and CDR2 is SNEGSKA in the germline V gene (reference sequence). The CDR3 loop is CSAKAALNTEAFF. The CDR3 nucleotides read TGCAGTGCTAAGGCAGCCTTGAACACTGAAGCTTTCTTT.